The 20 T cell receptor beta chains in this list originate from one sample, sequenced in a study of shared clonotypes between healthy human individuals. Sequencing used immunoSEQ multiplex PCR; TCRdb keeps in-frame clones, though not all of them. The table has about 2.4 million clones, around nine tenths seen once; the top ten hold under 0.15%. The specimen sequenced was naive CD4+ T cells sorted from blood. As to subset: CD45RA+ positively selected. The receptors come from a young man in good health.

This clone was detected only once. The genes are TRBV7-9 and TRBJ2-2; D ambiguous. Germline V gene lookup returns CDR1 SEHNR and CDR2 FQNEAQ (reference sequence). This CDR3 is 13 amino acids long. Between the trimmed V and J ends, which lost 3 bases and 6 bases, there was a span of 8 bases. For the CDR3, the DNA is TGTGCCAGCAGCTTTGGTGTTTCCGGGGAGCTGTTTTTT. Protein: CASSFGVSGELFF.

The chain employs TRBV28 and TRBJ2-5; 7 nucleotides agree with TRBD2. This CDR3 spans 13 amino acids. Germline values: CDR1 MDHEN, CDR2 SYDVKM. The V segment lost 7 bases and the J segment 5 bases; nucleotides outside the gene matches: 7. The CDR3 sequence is CASTWGGAETQYF. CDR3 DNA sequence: TGTGCCAGCACCTGGGGAGGGGCCGAGACCCAGTACTTC.

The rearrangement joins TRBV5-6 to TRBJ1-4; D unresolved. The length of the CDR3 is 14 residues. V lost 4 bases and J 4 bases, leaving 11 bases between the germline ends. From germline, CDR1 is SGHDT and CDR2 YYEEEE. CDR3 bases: TGTGCCAGCAGCCTCTCACTGGGTAATGAAAAACTGTTTTTT. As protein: CASSLSLGNEKLFF.

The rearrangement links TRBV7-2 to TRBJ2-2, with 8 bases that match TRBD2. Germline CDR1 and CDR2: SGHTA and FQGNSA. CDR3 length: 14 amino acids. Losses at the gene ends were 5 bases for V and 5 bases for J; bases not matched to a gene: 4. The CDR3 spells CASSPTSGTGELFF. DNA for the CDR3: TGTGCCAGCAGCCCTACTAGCGGTACCGGGGAGCTGTTTTTT.

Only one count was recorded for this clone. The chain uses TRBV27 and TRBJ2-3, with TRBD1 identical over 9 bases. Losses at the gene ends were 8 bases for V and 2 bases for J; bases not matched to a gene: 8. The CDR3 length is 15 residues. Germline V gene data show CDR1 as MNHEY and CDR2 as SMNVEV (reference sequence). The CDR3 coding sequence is TGTGCCAGCCGTTACAGGGGGCTCAACACAGATACGCAGTATTTT. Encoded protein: CASRYRGLNTDTQYF.

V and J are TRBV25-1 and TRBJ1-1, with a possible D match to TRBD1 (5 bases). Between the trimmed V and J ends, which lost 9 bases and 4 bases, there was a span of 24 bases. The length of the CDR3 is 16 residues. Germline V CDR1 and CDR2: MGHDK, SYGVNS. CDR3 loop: CASIPAGRISSTEAFF. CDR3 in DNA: TGTGCCAGTATCCCCGCGGGACGAATTAGTAGCACTGAAGCTTTCTTT.

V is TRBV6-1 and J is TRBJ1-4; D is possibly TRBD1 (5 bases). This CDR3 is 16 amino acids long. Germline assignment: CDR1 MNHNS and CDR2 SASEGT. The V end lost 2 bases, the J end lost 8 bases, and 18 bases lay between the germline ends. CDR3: CASSEMETWGREKLFF. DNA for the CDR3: TGTGCCAGCAGTGAAATGGAGACGTGGGGGAGGGAAAAACTGTTTTTT.

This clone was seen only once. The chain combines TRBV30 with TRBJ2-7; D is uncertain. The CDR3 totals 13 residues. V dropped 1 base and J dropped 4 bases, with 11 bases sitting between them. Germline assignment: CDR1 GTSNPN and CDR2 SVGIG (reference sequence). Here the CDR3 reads CAWSDDWKYEQYF. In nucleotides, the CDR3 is TGTGCCTGGAGTGATGACTGGAAGTACGAGCAGTACTTC.

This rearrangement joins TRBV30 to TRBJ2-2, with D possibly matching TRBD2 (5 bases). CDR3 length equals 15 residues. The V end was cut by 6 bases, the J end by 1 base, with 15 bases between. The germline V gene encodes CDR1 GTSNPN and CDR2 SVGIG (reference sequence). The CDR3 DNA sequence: TGTGCCTGCCCGGGGTGGGCAGGGAACACCGGGGAGCTGTTTTTT. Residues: CACPGWAGNTGELFF.

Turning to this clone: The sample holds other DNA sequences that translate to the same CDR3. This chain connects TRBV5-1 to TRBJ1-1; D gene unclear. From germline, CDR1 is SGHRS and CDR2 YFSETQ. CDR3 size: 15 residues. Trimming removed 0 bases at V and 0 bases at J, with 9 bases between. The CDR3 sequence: CASSLGDTMNTEAFF. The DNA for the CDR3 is TGCGCCAGCAGCTTGGGAGACACCATGAACACTGAAGCTTTCTTT.

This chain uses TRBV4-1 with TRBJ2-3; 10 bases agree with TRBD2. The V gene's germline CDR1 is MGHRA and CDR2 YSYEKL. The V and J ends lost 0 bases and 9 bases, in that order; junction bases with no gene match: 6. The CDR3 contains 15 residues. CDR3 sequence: CASSQDPISGGTQYF. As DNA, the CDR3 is TGCGCCAGCAGCCAAGATCCGATTAGCGGGGGGACGCAGTATTTT.

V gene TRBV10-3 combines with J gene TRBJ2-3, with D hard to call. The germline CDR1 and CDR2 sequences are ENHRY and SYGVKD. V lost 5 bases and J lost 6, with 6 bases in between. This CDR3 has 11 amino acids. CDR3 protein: CAISTFDTQYF. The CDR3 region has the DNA TGTGCCATCAGTACCTTCGATACGCAGTATTTT.

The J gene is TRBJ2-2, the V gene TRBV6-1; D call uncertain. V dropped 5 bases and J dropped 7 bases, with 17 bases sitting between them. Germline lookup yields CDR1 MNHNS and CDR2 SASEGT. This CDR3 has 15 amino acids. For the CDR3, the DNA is TGTGCCAGCAGTCCCTTTGGACCCTACGGCGGGGAGCTGTTTTTT. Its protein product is CASSPFGPYGGELFF.

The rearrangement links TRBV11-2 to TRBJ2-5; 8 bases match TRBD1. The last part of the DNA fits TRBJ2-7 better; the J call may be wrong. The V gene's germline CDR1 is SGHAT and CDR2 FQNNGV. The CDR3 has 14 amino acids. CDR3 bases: TGTGCCAGCAGCTCCGGACAGGGAGCCTACGAGCAGTACTTC. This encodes CASSSGQGAYEQYF.

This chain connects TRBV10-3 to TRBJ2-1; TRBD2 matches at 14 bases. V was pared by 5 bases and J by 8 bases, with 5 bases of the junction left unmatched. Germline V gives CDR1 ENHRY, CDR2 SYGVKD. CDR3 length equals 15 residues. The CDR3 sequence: CAISTGTSGGDEQFF. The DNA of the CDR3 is TGTGCCATCAGTACTGGGACTAGCGGGGGCGATGAGCAGTTCTTC.

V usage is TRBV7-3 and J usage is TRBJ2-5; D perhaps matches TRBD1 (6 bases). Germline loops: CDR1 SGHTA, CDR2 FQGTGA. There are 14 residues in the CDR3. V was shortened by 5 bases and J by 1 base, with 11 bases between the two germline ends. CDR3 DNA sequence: TGTGCCAGCAGCCAACTACAGGGCCAAGAGACCCAGTACTTC. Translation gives CASSQLQGQETQYF. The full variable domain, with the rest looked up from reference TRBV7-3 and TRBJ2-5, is GAGVSQTPSNKVTEKGKYVELRCDPISGHTALYWYRQSLGQGPEFLIYFQGTGAADDSGLPNDRFFAVRPEGSVSTLKIQRTERGDSAVYLCASSQLQGQETQYFGPGTRLLVL.

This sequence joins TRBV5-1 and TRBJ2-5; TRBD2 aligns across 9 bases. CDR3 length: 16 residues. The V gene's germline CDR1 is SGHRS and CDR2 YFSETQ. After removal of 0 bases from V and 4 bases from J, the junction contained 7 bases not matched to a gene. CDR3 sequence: CASSLGASGALETQYF. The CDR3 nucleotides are TGCGCCAGCAGCTTGGGGGCTAGCGGGGCCCTAGAGACCCAGTACTTC.

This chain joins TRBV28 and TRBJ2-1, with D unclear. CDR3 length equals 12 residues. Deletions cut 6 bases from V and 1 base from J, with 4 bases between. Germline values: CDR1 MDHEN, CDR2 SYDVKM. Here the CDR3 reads CASSTSYNEQFF. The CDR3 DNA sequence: TGTGCCAGCAGCACTTCCTACAATGAGCAGTTCTTC. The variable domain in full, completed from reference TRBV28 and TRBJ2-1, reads DVKVTQSSRYLVKRTGEKVFLECVQDMDHENMFWYRQDPGLGLRLIYFSYDVKMKEKGDIPEGYSVSREKKERFSLILESASTNQTSMYLCASSTSYNEQFFGPGTRLTVL.

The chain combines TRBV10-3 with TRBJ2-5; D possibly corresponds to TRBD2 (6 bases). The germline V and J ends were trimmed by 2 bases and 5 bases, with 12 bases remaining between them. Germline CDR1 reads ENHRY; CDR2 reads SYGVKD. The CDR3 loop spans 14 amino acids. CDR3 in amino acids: CAISERRDWETQYF. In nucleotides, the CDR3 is TGTGCCATCAGTGAGAGGAGGGATTGGGAGACCCAGTACTTC.

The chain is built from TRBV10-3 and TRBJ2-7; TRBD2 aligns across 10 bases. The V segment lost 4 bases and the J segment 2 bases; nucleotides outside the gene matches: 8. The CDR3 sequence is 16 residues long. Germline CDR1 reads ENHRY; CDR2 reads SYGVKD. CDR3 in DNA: TGTGCCATCAGTGTCTTAGCGGGGGGCGGCACCTACGAGCAGTACTTC. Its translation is CAISVLAGGGTYEQYF.